These 30 T cell receptor beta chains were all obtained from the same sample, sequenced in a study of cytomegalovirus exposure and HLA in healthy donors. The PCR ran on 60 Vbeta and 13 Jbeta primers. Sequencing was performed with immunoSEQ multiplex PCR; in TCRdb, only in-frame clones are kept and a portion is missing. Of about 130,000 clones detected, around 79% appear once; the ten largest clones hold approximately 6.2%. The sequenced sample was PBMCs. Receptors originate from a man aged 40-55 years in good health and CMV-seropositive.

This chain links TRBV6-5 with TRBJ2-7; 10 bases fit TRBD1. The CDR3 is made up of 14 amino acids. V dropped 5 bases and J dropped 5; count of bases not matched to a gene: 6. Germline values: CDR1 MNHEY, CDR2 SVGAGI. The CDR3 spells CASSGDRGLHEQYF. In DNA, the CDR3 is TGTGCCAGCAGTGGGGACAGGGGTTTGCACGAGCAGTACTTC.

This chain uses TRBV5-1 with TRBJ1-3; D is unresolved. Deletions cut 0 bases from V and 0 bases from J, with 4 bases between. Germline values: CDR1 SGHRS, CDR2 YFSETQ. This CDR3 spans 14 amino acids. The CDR3 loop is CASSLDSSGNTIYF. The CDR3 coding sequence is TGCGCCAGCAGCTTGGACAGCTCTGGAAACACCATATATTTT.

The chain employs TRBV5-8 and TRBJ2-7, with D maybe TRBD2 (5 bases). Germline CDR1 and CDR2: SGHTS and YDEGEE. The germline V and J ends were trimmed by 4 bases and 2 bases, with 10 bases remaining between them. The CDR3 loop spans 13 amino acids. The CDR3 sequence: CASSRGRTYEQYF. DNA for the CDR3: TGTGCCAGCAGCCGGGGTCGGACCTACGAGCAGTACTTC.

V usage is TRBV5-1 and J usage is TRBJ2-7; the match to TRBD2 covers 9 bases. This CDR3 spans 15 amino acids. V lost 2 bases, J lost 2 bases, and 5 bases stayed unmatched. Per the germline V gene, CDR1 is SGHRS and CDR2 is YFSETQ. The CDR3 nucleotides read TGCGCCAGCAGCTTACTAGCGGGCCCTCCCTACGAGCAGTACTTC. It translates to CASSLLAGPPYEQYF.

This clone was counted only a few times. J is TRBJ1-1 and V is TRBV19; D is undetermined. The germline gives CDR1 LNHDA, CDR2 SQIVND (reference sequence). The length of the CDR3 is 13 residues. V was pared by 6 bases and J by 1 base, with 9 bases between. CDR3 loop: CASSPGRNTEAFF. CDR3 in DNA: TGTGCCAGTAGCCCCGGTAGGAACACTGAAGCTTTCTTT.

Worth noting for this clone: One end of the junction varies from germline; a read error may be responsible. V usage is TRBV7-9 and J usage is TRBJ2-5; TRBD2 agrees at 15 bases. The CDR3 is 15 residues long. Looked up from germline, CDR1 is SEHNR and CDR2 is FQNEAQ (reference sequence). CDR3 loop: CSSSLGLAGGETQYF. The CDR3 region has the DNA TGTTCCAGCAGCTTGGGACTAGCGGGAGGAGAGACCCAGTACTTC.

The V gene is TRBV28, the J gene TRBJ2-1, with no clear D. Per germline, CDR1 MDHEN and CDR2 SYDVKM. V lost 3 bases to trimming and J lost 9 bases, with 6 bases between them. The CDR3 covers 11 residues. CDR3 in amino acids: CASSFYGEQFF. In DNA form, the CDR3 reads TGTGCCAGCAGTTTTTACGGTGAGCAGTTCTTC.

The J gene is TRBJ1-2, the V gene TRBV6-1; D may be TRBD1 (6 bases). Trimming removed 5 bases at V and 4 bases at J, with 17 bases between. CDR3 length: 15 residues. Germline V gives CDR1 MNHNS, CDR2 SASEGT. CDR3 bases: TGTGCCAGCAGTTCTCCGGGACAATCCACCTATGGCTACACCTTC. The encoded protein is CASSSPGQSTYGYTF.

V usage is TRBV9 and J usage is TRBJ2-4; 9 nucleotides align to TRBD2. The germline gives CDR1 SGDLS, CDR2 YYNGEE. Germline trimming cut 5 bases from V and 4 bases from J; bases unmatched to any gene: 10. The CDR3 consists of 16 residues. CDR3 loop: CASSQGLAGAKNIQYF. CDR3 bases: TGTGCCAGCAGTCAGGGGTTAGCGGGAGCTAAAAACATTCAGTACTTC. Full variable domain (missing parts from reference TRBV9 and TRBJ2-4): DSGVTQTPKHLITATGQRVTLRCSPRSGDLSVYWYQQSLDQGLQFLIQYYNGEERAKGNILERFSAQQFPDLHSELNLSSLELGDSALYFCASSQGLAGAKNIQYFGAGTRLSVL.

The chain has TRBV14 and TRBJ2-6; TRBD1 might be the D (6 bases). Trimming shortened V by 3 bases and J by 0 bases, and 18 bases separated the two germline ends. This CDR3 region has 19 residues. Germline V gives CDR1 SGHDN, CDR2 FVKESK. CDR3 in amino acids: CASSHERTVFNSGANVLTF. For the CDR3, the DNA is TGTGCCAGCAGCCATGAACGGACAGTCTTCAACTCTGGGGCCAACGTCCTGACTTTC.

This clone occurred a few times. In the same sample, other DNA sequences code for this CDR3. The chain combines TRBV5-6 with TRBJ2-3; TRBD2 matches 14 bases. The CDR3 has 16 residues. CDR1 SGHDT and CDR2 YYEEEE come from the germline V gene. V shed 0 bases, J shed 4 bases, and the junction held 1 base outside the gene matches. The CDR3 DNA is TGTGCCAGCAGCTTGGGACTAGCGGGAGGGTCAGATACGCAGTATTTT. Translation gives CASSLGLAGGSDTQYF.

The chain carries TRBV28 and TRBJ1-2, with D perhaps matching TRBD1 (6 bases). V lost 7 bases and J 4 bases, leaving 19 bases between the germline ends. Germline loops: CDR1 MDHEN, CDR2 SYDVKM. The CDR3 runs 15 residues. The CDR3 region has the DNA TGTGCCAGCACAACAACAGGGTCCGGGGCCTATGGCTACACCTTC. This sequence encodes CASTTTGSGAYGYTF.

The table lists this clone with a count of one. The chain has TRBV2 and TRBJ1-2; D unclear. Trimming cost V 5 bases and J 4 bases, with 20 bases left between them. This CDR3 is built from 16 residues. In germline, CDR1 is SNHLY, CDR2 FYNNEI. CDR3 bases: TGTGCCAGCAGTCCGACGGAAGGAACAGCTTTCTATGGCTACACCTTC. It yields the protein CASSPTEGTAFYGYTF.

The rearrangement links TRBV2 to TRBJ2-1; D remains unclear. Deletions cut 5 bases from V and 4 bases from J, with 12 bases between. Per the germline V gene, CDR1 is SNHLY and CDR2 is FYNNEI. CDR3 size: 14 residues. The CDR3 sequence: CASSIYRGYNEQFF. CDR3 in DNA: TGTGCCAGCAGTATTTACCGCGGATACAATGAGCAGTTCTTC.

This chain connects TRBV27 to TRBJ1-2, with D tentatively TRBD1 (5 bases). The CDR3 covers 14 residues. Trimming took 0 bases from V and 4 from J, leaving 9 bases between them. Germline CDR1 and CDR2: MNHEY and SMNVEV (reference sequence). CDR3 sequence: CASSLSGPAYGYTF. CDR3 coding DNA: TGTGCCAGCAGTTTATCGGGGCCCGCCTATGGCTACACCTTC.

As regards this clone: The sample has other DNA sequences that encode this CDR3 too. The V call is TRBV7-2, the J call TRBJ2-5; the match to TRBD2 covers 7 bases. J was trimmed by 3 bases and V by 3 bases; bases with no gene match: 1. This CDR3 region has 13 residues. Germline lookup yields CDR1 SGHTA and CDR2 FQGNSA. DNA of the CDR3: TGTGCCAGCAGCTTCGCGGGGGAAGAGACCCAGTACTTC. Protein product: CASSFAGEETQYF.

V gene TRBV25-1 combines with J gene TRBJ2-7, with TRBD1 matching over 9 bases. The germline CDR1 and CDR2 sequences are MGHDK and SYGVNS. This CDR3 comprises 14 residues. V lost 6 bases to trimming and J lost 4 bases; unmatched junction nucleotides: 7. CDR3 nucleotides: TGTGCCAGCAGGGGGACAGGGCGATTGTACGAGCAGTACTTC. Protein sequence: CASRGTGRLYEQYF.

This sequence joins TRBV7-9 and TRBJ2-2; 9 bases fit TRBD2. CDR1 is SEHNR, CDR2 FQNEAQ, per germline (reference sequence). J was trimmed by 1 base and V by 3 bases; bases with no gene match: 0. The CDR3 has 15 amino acids. The CDR3 here is CASSFSGGNTGELFF. The CDR3, as DNA: TGTGCCAGCAGCTTTAGCGGGGGGAACACCGGGGAGCTGTTTTTT. The full variable domain, completed using reference TRBV7-9 and TRBJ2-2, is DTGVSQNPRHKITKRGQNVTFRCDPISEHNRLYWYRQTLGQGPEFLTYFQNEAQLEKSRLLSDRFSAERPKGSFSTLEIQRTEQGDSAMYLCASSFSGGNTGELFFGEGSRLTVL.

This clone was picked up many times. The chain has TRBV7-2 and TRBJ1-2; maybe TRBD1 (5 bases). V was shortened by 5 bases and J by 4 bases, with 8 bases between the two germline ends. The CDR3 length is 12 residues. Germline V lookup: CDR1 SGHTA, CDR2 FQGNSA. This CDR3 reads CASSPDSYGYTF. The CDR3, as DNA: TGTGCCAGCAGCCCCGACAGCTATGGCTACACCTTC.

The rearrangement links TRBV5-1 to TRBJ2-1, with D possibly TRBD1 on 5 matching bases. V was pared by 2 bases and J by 10 bases, with 13 bases between. Germline assignment: CDR1 SGHRS and CDR2 YFSETQ. CDR3 length: 13 residues. CDR3: CASSFPDQGEQFF. DNA for the CDR3: TGCGCCAGCAGCTTCCCCGATCAGGGAGAGCAGTTCTTC. The full variable domain, completed using reference TRBV5-1 and TRBJ2-1, is KAGVTQTPRYLIKTRGQQVTLSCSPISGHRSVSWYQQTPGQGLQFLFEYFSETQRNKGNFPGRFSGRQFSNSRSEMNVSTLELGDSALYLCASSFPDQGEQFFGPGTRLTVL.

This sequence joins TRBV11-3 and TRBJ2-2; TRBD1 matches 8 bases. There are 17 residues in the CDR3. V shed 5 bases, J shed 5 bases, and the junction held 13 bases outside the gene matches. Germline CDR1 is SGHNT and CDR2 is YENEEA. The CDR3 DNA reads as TGTGCCAGCAGCCCCCGACAGGGGAAGGGTCCTACCGGGGAGCTGTTTTTT. Its translation: CASSPRQGKGPTGELFF.

The chain employs TRBV27 and TRBJ2-7; possible D gene TRBD1, 5 bases. Germline V lookup: CDR1 MNHEY, CDR2 SMNVEV (reference sequence). Deletions cut 3 bases from V and 2 bases from J, with 11 bases between. The CDR3 contains 14 residues. This chain's CDR3 is CASSFGDRTYEQYF. CDR3 in DNA: TGTGCCAGCAGTTTCGGCGACAGAACCTACGAGCAGTACTTC.

This chain joins TRBV9 and TRBJ1-2; 8 bases are shared with TRBD1. There are 15 residues in the CDR3. V was clipped by 3 bases and J by 2 bases; unmatched bases: 6. Germline values: CDR1 SGDLS, CDR2 YYNGEE. CDR3: CASSGVDRGNYGYTF. The CDR3 nucleotides read TGTGCCAGCAGCGGGGTCGACAGGGGAAACTATGGCTACACCTTC. The full variable domain, completed using reference TRBV9 and TRBJ1-2, is DSGVTQTPKHLITATGQRVTLRCSPRSGDLSVYWYQQSLDQGLQFLIQYYNGEERAKGNILERFSAQQFPDLHSELNLSSLELGDSALYFCASSGVDRGNYGYTFGSGTRLTVV.

The chain is built from TRBV11-3 and TRBJ2-1, with 7 bases that match TRBD2. Trimming cost V 4 bases and J 6 bases; bases outside gene matches: 12. The CDR3 totals 16 residues. Germline-derived CDR1 and CDR2 are SGHNT and YENEEA. CDR3 amino acids: CASSSTVRTSVNEQFF. The DNA for the CDR3 is TGTGCCAGCAGCTCTACGGTCCGAACTAGCGTCAATGAGCAGTTCTTC.

This chain connects TRBV5-6 to TRBJ2-3; 7 nucleotides match TRBD2. The CDR3 length is 15 residues. In germline, CDR1 is SGHDT, CDR2 YYEEEE. After removal of 4 bases from V and 2 bases from J, the junction contained 7 bases not matched to a gene. CDR3 loop: CASSTLAVPTDTQYF. DNA of the CDR3: TGTGCCAGCAGCACCCTAGCGGTTCCCACAGATACGCAGTATTTT. Filled out from reference TRBV5-6 and TRBJ2-3, the complete variable domain reads DAGVTQSPTHLIKTRGQQVTLRCSPKSGHDTVSWYQQALGQGPQFIFQYYEEEERQRGNFPDRFSGHQFPNYSSELNVNALLLGDSALYLCASSTLAVPTDTQYFGPGTRLTVL.

The rearrangement joins TRBV10-3 to TRBJ1-5; 7 positions match TRBD1. The junction had 7 bases not matched to a gene; V was cut back by 5 bases and J by 6 bases. The CDR3 extends over 14 amino acids. From germline, CDR1 is ENHRY and CDR2 SYGVKD. The CDR3 sequence is CAISTGDGRQPQHF. In nucleotides, the CDR3 is TGTGCCATCAGTACAGGGGACGGGCGTCAGCCCCAGCATTTT.

As DNA, the CDR3 is TGCAGCGCCGTGGGACAGGGGTACACTGAAGCTTTCTTT. Translation: CSAVGQGYTEAFF. J is TRBJ1-1 and V is TRBV29-1; 10 bases are a match to TRBD1. There are 13 residues in the CDR3. Germline lookup yields CDR1 SQVTM and CDR2 ANQGSEA. V trimming: 7 bases; J trimming: 3 bases; junction bases outside the gene matches: 5.

V and J are TRBV19 and TRBJ2-3; no clear D. This CDR3 is built from 15 residues. The V gene lost 1 base and the J gene lost 1 base, with 9 bases spanning the gap. Germline assignment: CDR1 LNHDA and CDR2 SQIVND (reference sequence). CDR3 in amino acids: CASSIGVGGTDTQYF. The DNA for the CDR3 is TGTGCCAGTAGTATAGGAGTTGGTGGCACAGATACGCAGTATTTT.

The rearrangement uses TRBV4-1 and TRBJ1-4; D is unresolved. The V end lost 6 bases, the J end lost 2 bases, and 10 bases lay between the germline ends. The CDR3 contains 14 residues. Germline CDR1 MGHRA, CDR2 YSYEKL. CDR3 in DNA: TGCGCCAGCAGTCGACTGACGACTAATGAAAAACTGTTTTTT. Translating it yields CASSRLTTNEKLFF.

The sample holds one count of this clone. This chain joins TRBV5-1 and TRBJ2-3; D is perhaps TRBD2 (5 bases). The CDR3 is 15 amino acids. V lost 0 bases to trimming and J lost 8 bases, with 16 bases between them. Germline V gene data show CDR1 as SGHRS and CDR2 as YFSETQ. CDR3 sequence (DNA): TGCGCCAGCAGCTTGGAGATCCAGAGGGTAGCTACGCAGTATTTT. Translation gives CASSLEIQRVATQYF.